The 30 T cell receptor beta chains below were found in one sample sequenced in a study of prognosis after radiotherapy for stage I lung cancer. The genomic DNA TCR beta CDR3 region underwent two rounds of multiplex PCR. TRBV and TRBJ genes each had their own specific primers in first-round PCR. TCRdb re-derived calls from the multiplex PCR reads in MiXCR, one entry per CDR3 protein. Of under 50,000 distinct CDR3 sequences in the sample, approximately 25% were seen once. This sample comprised PBMCs, obtained before or after stereotactic body radiation therapy (not recorded which). All receptors come from a donor aged 50 or older with non-small cell lung cancer.

This clonotype has a count of ten or more. The chain uses TRBV27 and TRBJ1-4; 7 nucleotides match TRBD1. V shed 4 bases, J shed 8 bases, and the junction held 7 bases outside the gene matches. CDR1 and CDR2 (germline): MNHEY, SMNVEV (reference sequence). There are 14 residues in the CDR3. CDR3 residues: CASSSTGKGEKLFF. The CDR3 DNA reads as TGTGCCAGCAGTTCGACAGGGAAGGGCGAAAAACTGTTTTTT.

This clonotype was seen repeatedly, ten times or more. The rearrangement links TRBV28 to TRBJ2-7; D is ambiguous. Trimming removed 6 bases at V and 5 bases at J, with 17 bases between. The CDR3 runs 14 residues. CDR1 is MDHEN, CDR2 SYDVKM, per germline. CDR3 bases: TGTGCCAGCAGCCGACCGCCATCCCCCCACGAGCAGTACTTC. As protein: CASSRPPSPHEQYF.

This clonotype was seen at least ten times. The CDR3 bases are TGTGCCAGCAGCGTAGGAGTAACCGGGGGGGGATCAGATACGCAGTATTTT. Encoded protein: CASSVGVTGGGSDTQYF. The V gene is TRBV9, the J gene TRBJ2-3; 8 nucleotides align to TRBD2. The germline V gene encodes CDR1 SGDLS and CDR2 YYNGEE. The CDR3 has 17 amino acids. The V gene end was trimmed by 0 bases and the J gene end by 4 bases; junction bases not matched to a gene: 10. The whole variable domain, filled in from reference TRBV9 and TRBJ2-3, reads DSGVTQTPKHLITATGQRVTLRCSPRSGDLSVYWYQQSLDQGLQFLIQYYNGEERAKGNILERFSAQQFPDLHSELNLSSLELGDSALYFCASSVGVTGGGSDTQYFGPGTRLTVL.

This clonotype was seen ten or more times. The gene calls are TRBV28 and TRBJ1-1; D is ambiguous. The CDR3 spans 15 residues. The germline V and J ends were trimmed by 10 bases and 2 bases, with 20 bases remaining between them. Germline assignment: CDR1 MDHEN and CDR2 SYDVKM. The CDR3 region is CATFLMAGRNTEAFF. The CDR3 nucleotides are TGTGCCACCTTCCTTATGGCAGGCAGAAACACTGAAGCTTTCTTT.

This clonotype is medium-sized in the sample. The CDR3: CASSLMSGGGTGELFF. The CDR3 DNA reads TGCGCCAGCAGCTTGATGTCGGGAGGAGGTACCGGGGAGCTGTTTTTT. The gene calls are TRBV5-1 and TRBJ2-2; 7 bases are shared with TRBD2. The CDR3 covers 16 residues. V was pared by 1 base and J by 5 bases, with 8 bases of the junction left unmatched. The germline gives CDR1 SGHRS, CDR2 YFSETQ.

On this clonotype itself: A much larger clone is a single base away; this may be a read error. The rearrangement joins TRBV7-9 to TRBJ1-4; weak D call: TRBD1 (5 bases). Trimming removed 2 bases at V and 4 bases at J, with 8 bases between. This CDR3 has 14 amino acids. Germline V gives CDR1 SEHNR, CDR2 FQNEAQ (reference sequence). The chain's CDR3 is CASSLRQSNEKLFF. The DNA for the CDR3 is TGTGCCAGCAGCTTAAGACAGAGTAATGAAAAACTGTTTTTT.

This clonotype appeared many times. This chain joins TRBV3-1 and TRBJ2-1, with D unclear. The CDR3 runs to 14 residues. V was trimmed by 8 bases and J by 0 bases, leaving 11 bases between them. From germline, CDR1 is LGHDT and CDR2 YNNKEL (reference sequence). For the CDR3, the DNA is TGTGCCAGCTGTAGTAGGAACTCCTACAATGAGCAGTTCTTC. As protein: CASCSRNSYNEQFF.

In its sample, this clonotype was seen many times. This chain joins TRBV5-4 and TRBJ2-2; 8 nucleotides match TRBD2. CDR1 SGHNT and CDR2 YYREEE come from the germline V gene (reference sequence). This CDR3 spans 15 amino acids. Trimming removed 3 bases from V and 7 bases from J; junction bases left unmatched: 8. This chain's CDR3 is CASSSGTRDHGELFF. In nucleotides, the CDR3 is TGTGCCAGCAGCTCCGGGACTAGGGATCACGGGGAGCTGTTTTTT.

This clonotype occurred many times. The gene calls are TRBV19 and TRBJ1-1, with D tentatively TRBD1 (6 bases). The germline V and J ends were trimmed by 7 bases and 4 bases, with 22 bases remaining between them. Germline V gives CDR1 LNHDA, CDR2 SQIVND (reference sequence). The CDR3 extends over 16 amino acids. CDR3 sequence reads: CASTPGSGRGSTEAFF. The CDR3 region has the DNA TGTGCCAGTACCCCGGGGAGCGGCAGGGGAAGCACTGAAGCTTTCTTT.

In this sample, this clonotype turned up a few times. The V and J genes are TRBV4-1 and TRBJ2-3; weak D call: TRBD1 (6 bases). V was cut by 0 bases and J by 0 bases, with 10 bases left in between. This CDR3 spans 16 amino acids. The germline gives CDR1 MGHRA, CDR2 YSYEKL. The CDR3 here is CASSQEPGASTDTQYF. The CDR3 nucleotides are TGCGCCAGCAGCCAAGAGCCAGGGGCTAGCACAGATACGCAGTATTTT.

This clonotype was recorded at least ten times. This rearrangement joins TRBV25-1 to TRBJ2-7; 9 bases align to TRBD1. Germline V lookup: CDR1 MGHDK, CDR2 SYGVNS. This CDR3 comprises 15 residues. J lost 2 bases, V lost 6 bases, and 8 bases had no gene match. The CDR3 DNA sequence: TGTGCCAGCAGGGAGGACAGGGGAGGTCCCTACGAGCAGTACTTC. Translation: CASREDRGGPYEQYF.

This clonotype was picked up many times. This chain uses TRBV10-3 with TRBJ1-2; perhaps TRBD1 as D (6 bases). The CDR3 loop spans 15 amino acids. Trimming stripped 5 bases from V and 2 bases from J, with 15 bases between. The germline CDR1 and CDR2 sequences are ENHRY and SYGVKD. CDR3 bases: TGTGCCATCAGTAATTCAGGGGCGGCAAACTATGGCTACACCTTC. Its translation: CAISNSGAANYGYTF.

This clonotype was observed many times. This chain joins TRBV25-1 and TRBJ1-5; 12 bases are a match to TRBD1. V was pared by 4 bases and J by 4 bases, with 5 bases of the junction left unmatched. The CDR3 sequence is 16 residues long. CDR1 is MGHDK, CDR2 SYGVNS, per germline. The CDR3 DNA follows: TGTGCCAGCAGTGTGGAGGGACAGGGGGCAAATCAGCCCCAGCATTTT. Encoded protein: CASSVEGQGANQPQHF.

This clonotype occurred a few times. The chain has TRBV7-9 and TRBJ1-1; the D gene is possibly TRBD1 (6 bases). Per germline, CDR1 SEHNR and CDR2 FQNEAQ (reference sequence). Trimming took 5 bases from V and 4 from J, leaving 17 bases between them. There are 15 residues in the CDR3. The CDR3 bases are TGTGCCAGCAGCCACCAGGGGAGTCGGGGCACTGAAGCTTTCTTT. Protein sequence: CASSHQGSRGTEAFF. The entire variable domain, with the rest obtained from reference TRBV7-9 and TRBJ1-1, is as follows: DTGVSQNPRHKITKRGQNVTFRCDPISEHNRLYWYRQTLGQGPEFLTYFQNEAQLEKSRLLSDRFSAERPKGSFSTLEIQRTEQGDSAMYLCASSHQGSRGTEAFFGQGTRLTVV.

In this sample, this clonotype turned up many times. The V and J genes are TRBV6-2 or TRBV6-3 and TRBJ1-5, with 9 bases identical to TRBD1. Germline V gene sequence: CDR1 MNHEY, CDR2 SVGEGT. V lost 9 bases, J lost 0 bases, and 12 bases stayed unmatched. CDR3 length: 17 residues. The CDR3 protein is CASQLSGTGHSNQPQHF. CDR3 nucleotides: TGTGCCAGTCAACTTTCGGGGACAGGGCATAGCAATCAGCCCCAGCATTTT.

The table lists this clonotype with many counts. CDR3: CASSVEGGANQPQHF. The CDR3 DNA sequence: TGTGCCAGCAGCGTAGAAGGGGGCGCGAATCAGCCCCAGCATTTT. The chain employs TRBV9 and TRBJ1-5, with 7 bases matching TRBD1. This CDR3 has 15 residues. Losses at the gene ends were 0 bases for V and 4 bases for J; bases not matched to a gene: 4. CDR1 is SGDLS, CDR2 YYNGEE, per germline.

This clonotype was counted at least ten times. This sequence joins TRBV6-5 and TRBJ1-1; 10 bases are a match to TRBD1. From germline, CDR1 is MNHEY and CDR2 SVGAGI. The CDR3 contains 15 residues. J gave up 3 bases and V 0 bases, and 1 base lay outside the gene matches. In nucleotides, the CDR3 is TGTGCCAGCAGTTACTCTGGGACAGGGGACACTGAAGCTTTCTTT. Encoded protein: CASSYSGTGDTEAFF.

By sample share, this clonotype is medium-sized (0.01 to 0.1%). The chain links TRBV27 to TRBJ2-7; 9 positions match TRBD1. This CDR3 has 14 amino acids. The J segment lost 5 bases and the V segment lost 3 bases, leaving 5 bases of the junction unmatched. Germline CDR1 is MNHEY and CDR2 is SMNVEV (reference sequence). For the CDR3, the DNA is TGTGCCAGCAGTTTCACCGGGACAGGGCACGAGCAGTACTTC. The encoded protein is CASSFTGTGHEQYF.

There are many counts of this clonotype. CDR3 protein: CSARLVGGTDSYEQYF. DNA for the CDR3: TGCAGTGCCAGGCTAGTGGGTGGGACAGATTCCTACGAGCAGTACTTC. The chain is built from TRBV20-1 and TRBJ2-7; 7 bases line up with TRBD1. The CDR3 covers 16 residues. Germline CDR1 and CDR2: DFQATT and SNEGSKA (reference sequence). With V trimmed by 6 bases and J by 1 base, 15 bases remained unmatched.

The table lists this clonotype with many counts. DNA for the CDR3: TGTGCCATCAAAGCTCTGCGGGGGGCTAACACCGGGGAGCTGTTTTTT. This translates into CAIKALRGANTGELFF. This sequence joins TRBV10-3 and TRBJ2-2, with TRBD2 matching 8 bases. V lost 7 bases to trimming and J lost 2 bases; unmatched junction nucleotides: 9. The germline V gene has CDR1 ENHRY and CDR2 SYGVKD. CDR3 length: 16 residues.

At least ten counts were recorded for this clonotype. This chain links TRBV12-3 or TRBV12-4 with TRBJ1-5; D call uncertain. V shed 6 bases and J shed 4 bases, with 10 bases lying between them. The CDR3 covers 13 residues. DNA for the CDR3: TGTGCCAGCAGCACCGATCCGAATCAGCCCCAGCATTTT. Translating gives CASSTDPNQPQHF.

In regard to this clonotype: This may be a read error, as it is one base from a much larger clone. CDR3 DNA: TGTGCCATCAGTGGGGTAGGAGCTAATGAAAAACTGTTTTTT. It encodes CAISGVGANEKLFF. The chain combines TRBV6-1 with TRBJ1-4; no reliable D call. Germline-derived CDR1 and CDR2 are MNHNS and SASEGT. The CDR3 has 14 residues.

As to this clonotype: A far larger clone lies a single base away; this is likely a read error. The chain combines TRBV7-9 with TRBJ2-1; D unresolved. Germline CDR1 and CDR2: SEHNR and FQNEAQ (reference sequence). CDR3 length equals 17 residues. Trimming cost V 2 bases and J 7 bases, with 21 bases left between them. The CDR3 is CASSLRPISLHGNEQFF. CDR3 nucleotide sequence: TGTGCCAGCAGCTTAAGGCCTATCTCACTTCATGGGAATGAGCAGTTCTTC.

This clonotype came up many times. The rearrangement joins TRBV28 to TRBJ2-1; TRBD1 aligns across 10 bases. Germline loops: CDR1 MDHEN, CDR2 SYDVKM. The CDR3 has 15 residues. V was pared by 5 bases and J by 9 bases, with 10 bases of the junction left unmatched. The CDR3 nucleotides are TGTGCCAGCAGTAGTGGGACAGGGGCGGTCGGTGAGCAGTTCTTC. This codes for CASSSGTGAVGEQFF. The complete variable domain, with remaining parts taken from reference TRBV28 and TRBJ2-1, reads DVKVTQSSRYLVKRTGEKVFLECVQDMDHENMFWYRQDPGLGLRLIYFSYDVKMKEKGDIPEGYSVSREKKERFSLILESASTNQTSMYLCASSSGTGAVGEQFFGPGTRLTVL.

This clonotype occurred many times. The chain couples TRBV5-4 to TRBJ2-1, with TRBD1 matching 11 bases. Trimming at V came to 1 base and at J to 7 bases, leaving 7 bases not matched to a gene. In germline, CDR1 is SGHNT, CDR2 YYREEE (reference sequence). CDR3 size: 16 residues. This CDR3 reads CASSLSWTGGRNEQFF. The CDR3 DNA is TGTGCCAGCAGCTTGTCTTGGACAGGGGGCAGGAATGAGCAGTTCTTC.

This clonotype was seen repeatedly, ten times or more. The genes are TRBV6-1 and TRBJ1-1; D uncertain. CDR1 and CDR2 from the germline V gene are MNHNS and SASEGT. V lost 7 bases and J 1 base, leaving 10 bases between the germline ends. The CDR3 length is 13 residues. DNA of the CDR3: TGTGCCAGCATCGGGGAGGAGAACACTGAAGCTTTCTTT. Its protein product is CASIGEENTEAFF.

The V call is TRBV19, the J call TRBJ2-1; perhaps TRBD2 as D (5 bases). Trimming took 3 bases from V and 6 from J, leaving 21 bases between them. This CDR3 comprises 17 residues. CDR1 is LNHDA, CDR2 SQIVND, per germline (reference sequence). CDR3 sequence: CASSIYRGRDRGNEQFF. The CDR3, as DNA: TGTGCCAGTAGTATCTATCGCGGACGAGACCGGGGCAATGAGCAGTTCTTC.

This clonotype was detected ten times or more. J is TRBJ2-2 and V is TRBV28; D gene uncertain. V was cut by 8 bases and J by 9 bases, with 10 bases left in between. Germline CDR1 and CDR2: MDHEN and SYDVKM. The CDR3 runs 11 residues. The CDR3 protein is CASRGDWELFF. For the CDR3, the DNA is TGTGCCAGCCGAGGTGACTGGGAGCTGTTTTTT.

The chain is built from TRBV29-1 and TRBJ2-7; D possibly corresponds to TRBD1 (5 bases). This CDR3 comprises 11 residues. Germline CDR1 SQVTM, CDR2 ANQGSEA. V shed 6 bases and J shed 3 bases, with 9 bases lying between them. This CDR3 is CSVHDSYEQYF. The CDR3 DNA reads TGCAGCGTACACGACAGCTACGAGCAGTACTTC.

This clonotype was seen repeatedly, ten times or more. V is TRBV7-2 and J is TRBJ2-1; D is perhaps TRBD2 (7 bases). Between the trimmed V and J ends, which lost 0 bases and 5 bases, there was a span of 14 bases. Germline assignment: CDR1 SGHTA and CDR2 FQGNSA. The CDR3 spans 16 residues. CDR3 residues: CASSLAGGGLNNEQFF. The CDR3, as DNA: TGTGCCAGCAGCTTAGCGGGCGGGGGCTTGAACAATGAGCAGTTCTTC.